This record covers a single T cell receptor (beta chain). The entry originates in a study of T cell changes during pregnancy in multiple sclerosis. Libraries were prepared by immunoSEQ multiplex PCR; TCRdb keeps only in-frame clonotypes and omits some of them. The sample contains fewer than 110,000 clones, roughly 92% of which appear only once. Germline-derived CDR1 and CDR2 are MDHEN and SYDVKM. The CDR3 runs 15 residues. V was trimmed by 5 bases and J by 5 bases, leaving 16 bases between them. The source is a female donor with multiple sclerosis, enrolled in a pregnancy study. The sequencing used peripheral blood, collected after pregnancy. This chain joins TRBV28 and TRBJ1-5, with D maybe TRBD1 (5 bases). The CDR3 coding sequence is TGTGCCAGCAGTCCCCCCGGGGGTTTGTATCAGCCCCAGCATTTT. It specifies CASSPPGGLYQPQHF.